This T cell receptor beta chain was profiled in a study of blood T cell repertoires in COVID-19. Across the whole study: Samples representing acute and convalescent COVID-19 were sourced from the United States, Italy and Spain.

This CDR3 is built from 16 residues. Germline V gene lookup returns CDR1 LGHNA and CDR2 YNFKEQ. Unmatched junction bases numbered 6, after V lost 0 bases and J lost 10 bases. In the original processing: Cell counts per sample came from amplifying reference gene primers. Some clones are missing from TCRdb's copy, which holds only in-frame ones; the method was immunoSEQ multiplex PCR. The V and J calls and clone size were taken over from that table, and D and trimming were inferred from the DNA. The data contain 240,000 or so clones, roughly 86% of them singletons. Input material: PBMCs or T cells enriched from blood (not recorded which). The chain couples TRBV4-2 to TRBJ2-1; 13 positions agree with TRBD2. The sequence was collected from a woman aged 50 to 65 who had recovered from COVID-19. CDR3 sequence reads: CASSQDVTSGGGEQFF. For the CDR3, the DNA is TGTGCCAGCAGCCAAGATGTTACTAGCGGGGGGGGAGAGCAGTTCTTC.